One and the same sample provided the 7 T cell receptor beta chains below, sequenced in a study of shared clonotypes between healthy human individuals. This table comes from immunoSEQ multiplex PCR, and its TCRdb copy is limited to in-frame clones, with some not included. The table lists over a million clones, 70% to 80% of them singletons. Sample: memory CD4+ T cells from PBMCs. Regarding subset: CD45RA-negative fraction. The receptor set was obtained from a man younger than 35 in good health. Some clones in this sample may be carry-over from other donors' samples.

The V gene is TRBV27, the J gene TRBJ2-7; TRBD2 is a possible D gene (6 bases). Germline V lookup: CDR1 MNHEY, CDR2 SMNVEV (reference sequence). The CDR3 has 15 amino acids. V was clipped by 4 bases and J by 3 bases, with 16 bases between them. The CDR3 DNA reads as TGTGCCAGCAGTTCCTCTCATCGGGGGAACTACGAGCAGTACTTC. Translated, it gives CASSSSHRGNYEQYF.

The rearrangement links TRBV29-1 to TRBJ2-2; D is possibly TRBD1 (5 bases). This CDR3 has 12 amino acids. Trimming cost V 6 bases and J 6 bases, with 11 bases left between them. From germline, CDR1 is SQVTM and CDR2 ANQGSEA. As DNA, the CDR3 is TGCAGCGTCCGAGGACATTCCGGGGAGCTGTTTTTT. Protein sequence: CSVRGHSGELFF.

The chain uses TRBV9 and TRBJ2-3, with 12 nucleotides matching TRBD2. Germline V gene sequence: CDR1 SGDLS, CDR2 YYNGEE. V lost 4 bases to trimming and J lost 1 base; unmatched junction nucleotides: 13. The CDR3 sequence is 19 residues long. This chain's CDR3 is CASSSSLAGGGLGTDTQYF. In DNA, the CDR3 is TGTGCCAGCAGCTCCTCGCTAGCGGGAGGGGGGCTCGGCACAGATACGCAGTATTTT.

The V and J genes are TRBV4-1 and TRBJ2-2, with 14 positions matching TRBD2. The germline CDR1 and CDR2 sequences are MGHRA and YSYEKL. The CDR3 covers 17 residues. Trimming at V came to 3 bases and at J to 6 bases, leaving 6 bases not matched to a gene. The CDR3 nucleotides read TGCGCCAGCAGCCAGCCGGGACTAGCGGGAGTATCCGGGGAGCTGTTTTTT. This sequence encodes CASSQPGLAGVSGELFF.

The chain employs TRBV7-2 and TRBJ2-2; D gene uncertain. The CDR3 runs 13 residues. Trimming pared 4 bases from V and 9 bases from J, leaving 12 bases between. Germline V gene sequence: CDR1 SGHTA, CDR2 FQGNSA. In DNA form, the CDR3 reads TGTGCCAGCAGCTCGATATTCGAGTGGGAGCTGTTTTTT. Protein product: CASSSIFEWELFF.

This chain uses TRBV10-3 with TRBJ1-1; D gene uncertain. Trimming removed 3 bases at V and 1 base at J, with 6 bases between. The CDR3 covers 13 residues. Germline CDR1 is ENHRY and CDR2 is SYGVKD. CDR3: CAISEIRNTEAFF. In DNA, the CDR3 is TGTGCCATCAGTGAAATCAGGAACACTGAAGCTTTCTTT.

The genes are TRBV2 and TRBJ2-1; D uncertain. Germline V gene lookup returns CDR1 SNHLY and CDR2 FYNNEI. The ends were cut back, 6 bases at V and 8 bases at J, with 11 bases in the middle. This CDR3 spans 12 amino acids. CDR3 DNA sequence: TGTGCCAGCAGCCCCTCTTCAGATGAGCAGTTCTTC. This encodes CASSPSSDEQFF.